This section outlines one T cell receptor (beta chain) sequence together with its context. Its cognate antigen is unknown. V shed 4 bases and J 0 bases; nucleotides not matched to a gene: 3. Germline V lookup: CDR1 SSHAT, CDR2 FNYEAQ (reference sequence). CDR3 length equals 15 residues. These data are taken from a study of CD8 T cells in ankylosing spondylitis. Study observations and caveats: The authors reported significant enrichment of disease-linked clones in matched ankylosing spondylitis synovial fluid. Eight highly homologous variants formed a TCR beta motif that appeared characteristic of ankylosing spondylitis blood. Previous work reported some of these motif variants in the synovial fluid and blood of reactive arthritis.

The TCR beta libraries were generated through quantitative 5'-RACE incorporating molecular barcodes. TCRdb re-analysed the 5' RACE reads in MiXCR, keeping a single row per CDR3 protein. The table shows roughly 160,000 distinct CDR3 sequences, with around a tenth occurring only once. The chain employs TRBV7-7 and TRBJ2-1; TRBD1 aligns across 7 bases. The TCR comes from a male donor with ankylosing spondylitis or in good health (not recorded which). Input material: blood, either unsorted or a sorted T cell fraction (not recorded which). This chain's CDR3 is CASSSQGSSYNEQFF. CDR3 nucleotides: TGTGCCAGCAGCTCACAGGGGAGCTCCTACAATGAGCAGTTCTTC.